The text below deals with one T cell receptor beta chain. This sample was included in a study of T cell changes during pregnancy in multiple sclerosis. Profiled with immunoSEQ multiplex PCR; TCRdb holds only in-frame clones, not every one. The sample has around 80,000 clones, about 95% seen once. CDR1 is MNHEY, CDR2 SMNVEV, per germline (reference sequence). V lost 5 bases, J lost 6 bases, and 13 bases lay in between. This CDR3 has 14 residues. This receptor was obtained from a female donor with multiple sclerosis, enrolled in a pregnancy study. The sequencing here drew on peripheral blood, taken in the second trimester of pregnancy. The genes are TRBV27 and TRBJ2-2; D unclear. The CDR3 sequence is CASSLTRYAGELFF. CDR3 in DNA: TGTGCCAGCAGTCTAACCCGGTACGCCGGGGAGCTGTTTTTT.